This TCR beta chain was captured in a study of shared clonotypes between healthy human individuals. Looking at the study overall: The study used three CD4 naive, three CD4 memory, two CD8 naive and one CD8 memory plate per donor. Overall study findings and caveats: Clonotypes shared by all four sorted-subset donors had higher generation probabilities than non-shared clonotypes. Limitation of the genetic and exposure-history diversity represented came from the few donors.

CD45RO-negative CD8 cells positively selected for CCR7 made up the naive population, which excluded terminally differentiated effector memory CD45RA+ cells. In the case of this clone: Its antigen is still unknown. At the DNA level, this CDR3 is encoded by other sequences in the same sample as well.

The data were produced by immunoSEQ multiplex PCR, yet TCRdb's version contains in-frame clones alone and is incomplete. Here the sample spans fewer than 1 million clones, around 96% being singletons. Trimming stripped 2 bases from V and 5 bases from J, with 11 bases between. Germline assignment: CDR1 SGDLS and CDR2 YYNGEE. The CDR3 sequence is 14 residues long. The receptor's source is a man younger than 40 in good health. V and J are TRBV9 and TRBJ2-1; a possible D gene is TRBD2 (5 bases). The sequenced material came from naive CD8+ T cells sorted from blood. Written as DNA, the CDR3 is TGTGCCAGCAGCGTCCGCGGGTCCGACAATGAGCAGTTCTTC. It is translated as CASSVRGSDNEQFF.